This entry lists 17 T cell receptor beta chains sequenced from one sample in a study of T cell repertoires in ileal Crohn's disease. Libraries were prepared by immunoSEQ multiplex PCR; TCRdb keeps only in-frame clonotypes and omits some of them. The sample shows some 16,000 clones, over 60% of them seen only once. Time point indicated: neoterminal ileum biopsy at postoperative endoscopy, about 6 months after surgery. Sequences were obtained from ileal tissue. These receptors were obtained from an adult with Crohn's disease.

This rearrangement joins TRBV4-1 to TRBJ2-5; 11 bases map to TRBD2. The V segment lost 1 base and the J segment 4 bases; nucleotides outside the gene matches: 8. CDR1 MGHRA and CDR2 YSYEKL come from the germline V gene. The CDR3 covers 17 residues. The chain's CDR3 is CASSQGTGLAAPETQYF. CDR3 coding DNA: TGCGCCAGCAGCCAAGGGACGGGACTAGCGGCCCCAGAGACCCAGTACTTC.

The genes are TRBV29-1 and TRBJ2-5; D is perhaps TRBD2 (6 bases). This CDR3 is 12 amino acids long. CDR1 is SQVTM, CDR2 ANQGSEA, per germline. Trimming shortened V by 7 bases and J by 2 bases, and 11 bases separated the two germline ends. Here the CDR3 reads CSAGLEQETQYF. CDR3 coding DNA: TGCAGCGCGGGACTGGAACAAGAGACCCAGTACTTC.

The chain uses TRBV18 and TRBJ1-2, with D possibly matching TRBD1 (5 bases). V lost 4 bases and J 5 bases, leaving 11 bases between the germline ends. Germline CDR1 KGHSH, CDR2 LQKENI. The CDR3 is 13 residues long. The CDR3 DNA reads TGTGCCAGCTCACAGACAGAAACGTATGGCTACACCTTC. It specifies CASSQTETYGYTF.

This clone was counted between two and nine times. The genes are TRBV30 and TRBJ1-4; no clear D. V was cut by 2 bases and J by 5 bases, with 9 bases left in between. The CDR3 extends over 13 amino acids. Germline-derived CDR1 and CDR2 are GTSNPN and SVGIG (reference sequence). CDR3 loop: CAWSRGLNEKLFF. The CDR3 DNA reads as TGTGCCTGGAGTCGCGGGTTAAATGAAAAACTGTTTTTT.

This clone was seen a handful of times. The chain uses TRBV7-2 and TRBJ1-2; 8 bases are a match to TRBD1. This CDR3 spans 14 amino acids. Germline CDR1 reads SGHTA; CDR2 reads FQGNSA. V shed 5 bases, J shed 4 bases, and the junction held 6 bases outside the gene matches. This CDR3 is CASSRTGSPYGYTF. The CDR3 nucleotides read TGTGCCAGCAGCAGGACAGGGTCGCCCTATGGCTACACCTTC.

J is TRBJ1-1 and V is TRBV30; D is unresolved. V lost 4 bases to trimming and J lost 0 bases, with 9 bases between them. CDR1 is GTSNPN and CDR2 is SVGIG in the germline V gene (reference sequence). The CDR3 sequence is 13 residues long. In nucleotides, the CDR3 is TGTGCCTGGACGGGAGCCTTGAACACTGAAGCTTTCTTT. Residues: CAWTGALNTEAFF.

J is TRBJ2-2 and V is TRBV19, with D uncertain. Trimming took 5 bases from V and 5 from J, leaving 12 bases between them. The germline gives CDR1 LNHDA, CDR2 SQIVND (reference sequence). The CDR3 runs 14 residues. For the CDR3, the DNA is TGTGCCAGTAGTCCCACCCCTACGACCGGGGAGCTGTTTTTT. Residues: CASSPTPTTGELFF. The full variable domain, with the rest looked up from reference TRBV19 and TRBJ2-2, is DGGITQSPKYLFRKEGQNVTLSCEQNLNHDAMYWYRQDPGQGLRLIYYSQIVNDFQKGDIAEGYSVSREKKESFPLTVTSAQKNPTAFYLCASSPTPTTGELFFGEGSRLTVL.

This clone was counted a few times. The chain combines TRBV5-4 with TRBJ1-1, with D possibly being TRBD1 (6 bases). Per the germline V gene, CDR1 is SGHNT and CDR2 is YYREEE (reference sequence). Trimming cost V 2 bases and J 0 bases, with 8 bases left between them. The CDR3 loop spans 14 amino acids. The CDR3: CASSFQGMNTEAFF. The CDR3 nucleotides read TGTGCCAGCAGCTTTCAGGGGATGAACACTGAAGCTTTCTTT.

As DNA, the CDR3 is TGTGCCAGTAGTATATCCCCGGGGGGACGAGAGACCCAGTACTTC. This codes for CASSISPGGRETQYF. The rearrangement joins TRBV19 to TRBJ2-5; 7 bases match TRBD2. The CDR3 runs 15 residues. Germline lookup yields CDR1 LNHDA and CDR2 SQIVND (reference sequence). The trim removed 2 bases at V and 4 bases at J, leaving 7 bases unmatched.

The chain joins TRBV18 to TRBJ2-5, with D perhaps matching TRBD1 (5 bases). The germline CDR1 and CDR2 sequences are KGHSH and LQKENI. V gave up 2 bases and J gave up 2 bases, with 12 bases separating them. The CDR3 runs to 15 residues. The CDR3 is CASSPTRQTQETQYF. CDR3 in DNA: TGTGCCAGCTCACCAACGCGACAGACTCAAGAGACCCAGTACTTC.

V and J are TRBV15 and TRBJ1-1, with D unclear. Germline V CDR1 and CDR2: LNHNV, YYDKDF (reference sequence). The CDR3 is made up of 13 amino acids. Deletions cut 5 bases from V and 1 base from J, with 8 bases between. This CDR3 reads CATSLLGNTEAFF. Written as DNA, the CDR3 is TGTGCCACCAGCCTTCTCGGGAACACTGAAGCTTTCTTT.

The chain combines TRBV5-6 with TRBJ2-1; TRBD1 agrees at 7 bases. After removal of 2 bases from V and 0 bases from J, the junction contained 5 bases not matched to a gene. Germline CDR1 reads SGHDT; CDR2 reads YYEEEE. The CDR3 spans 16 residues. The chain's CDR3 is CASSFPQGSSYNEQFF. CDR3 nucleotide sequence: TGTGCCAGCAGCTTCCCACAGGGGAGCTCCTACAATGAGCAGTTCTTC.

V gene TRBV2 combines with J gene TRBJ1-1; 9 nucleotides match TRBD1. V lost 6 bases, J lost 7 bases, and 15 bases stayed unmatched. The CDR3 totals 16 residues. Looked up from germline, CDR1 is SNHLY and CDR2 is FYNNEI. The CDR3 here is CASRGSRTGTGNEAFF. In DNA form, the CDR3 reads TGTGCCAGCAGGGGGTCAAGAACCGGGACAGGGAATGAAGCTTTCTTT.

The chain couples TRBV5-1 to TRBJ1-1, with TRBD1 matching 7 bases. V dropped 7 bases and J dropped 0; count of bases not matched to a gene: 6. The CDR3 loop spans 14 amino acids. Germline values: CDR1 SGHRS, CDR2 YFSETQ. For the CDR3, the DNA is TGCGCCAGCGGAACCGACAGGGTGAACACTGAAGCTTTCTTT. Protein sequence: CASGTDRVNTEAFF.

This chain's CDR3 is CASSPTSVGGNEQFF. In DNA, the CDR3 is TGTGCCAGCAGCCCCACTAGCGTCGGGGGCAATGAGCAGTTCTTC. The genes are TRBV6-1 and TRBJ2-1; 7 positions agree with TRBD2. This CDR3 comprises 15 residues. V lost 6 bases, J lost 6 bases, and 11 bases stayed unmatched. The V gene's germline CDR1 is MNHNS and CDR2 SASEGT.

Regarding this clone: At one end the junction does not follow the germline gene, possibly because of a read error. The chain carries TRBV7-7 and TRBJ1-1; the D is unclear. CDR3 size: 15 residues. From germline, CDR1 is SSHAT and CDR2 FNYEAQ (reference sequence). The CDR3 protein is CASSPYGGLHTEAFF. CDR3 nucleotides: TGTGCTAGCAGCCCCTACGGCGGGTTGCACACTGAAGCTTTCTTT.

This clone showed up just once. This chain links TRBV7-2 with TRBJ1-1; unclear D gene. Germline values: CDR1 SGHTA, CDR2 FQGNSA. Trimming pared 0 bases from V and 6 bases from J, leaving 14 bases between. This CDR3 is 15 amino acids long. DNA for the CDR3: TGTGCCAGCAGCTTAGCGCGGGTGGGGAAGGCTGAAGCTTTCTTT. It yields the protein CASSLARVGKAEAFF.